The rows below give T cell receptor beta chains drawn from one sample of a study of somatic mutations in cytotoxic T cells in rheumatoid arthritis. Clones were read by immunoSEQ multiplex PCR, and TCRdb kept only the in-frame ones, dropping some. The sample consists of approximately 14,000 clones, 82% of them appearing once. The sequencing input was CD8+ T cells sorted from blood. The receptors here all came from an adult with rheumatoid arthritis. Both conserved end residues are part of each CDR3. Each record gives: V gene, clone size, J gene, D gene, CDR3 protein, CDR3 DNA. The D gene is left open where the match is weak. Not all rows give a size; the values are once, few, many and, for expanded clones, a class.

TRBV19	.	TRBJ2-7	TRBD1	CASSMGRGPYEQYF	TGTGCCAGTAGTATGGGCAGGGGGCCGTACGAGCAGTACTTC
TRBV7-9	.	TRBJ2-2	.	CASSSSANTGELFF	TGTGCCAGCAGTTCGAGCGCGAACACCGGGGAGCTGTTTTTT
TRBV28	.	TRBJ2-1	TRBD1	CASSLGTGVYNEQFF	TGTGCCAGCAGTTTAGGGACAGGGGTATACAATGAGCAGTTCTTC
TRBV9	.	TRBJ2-2	.	CASSVAAGIGELFF	TGTGCCAGCAGCGTAGCTGCAGGGATCGGGGAGCTGTTTTTT
TRBV27	.	TRBJ2-1	.	CASSLSAPTLDEQFF	TGTGCCAGCAGTTTATCGGCGCCGACTTTGGATGAGCAGTTCTTC
TRBV7-9	few	TRBJ1-5	.	CASSLWGDNQPQHF	TGTGCCAGCAGCTTGTGGGGGGACAATCAGCCCCAGCATTTT
TRBV4-1	.	TRBJ2-5	.	CASSQDPRGSLSETQYF	TGCGCCAGCAGCCAAGATCCTCGGGGCTCCTTGTCTGAGACCCAGTACTTC
TRBV25-1	medium-sized	TRBJ1-5	TRBD1	CASSGGGLQHF	TGTGCCAGCAGTGGAGGGGGCCTGCAGCATTTT
TRBV11-1	.	TRBJ2-1	TRBD2	CASSSSGNRNEQFF	TGTGCCAGCAGCTCAAGCGGGAATCGCAATGAGCAGTTCTTC
TRBV6-6	.	TRBJ2-7	.	CASRNKLYEQYF	TGTGCCAGCAGGAACAAACTCTACGAGCAGTACTTC
TRBV9	.	TRBJ2-3	.	CASSVASTDTQYF	TGTGCCAGCAGCGTAGCCAGTACAGATACGCAGTATTTT
TRBV2	.	TRBJ2-1	.	CASSGLQQFF	TGTGCCAGCTCGGGACTCCAACAGTTCTTC
TRBV11-1	few	TRBJ2-7	TRBD1	CASSITWDRVLFYEQYF	TGTGCCAGCAGCATCACTTGGGACAGGGTCCTCTTTTACGAGCAGTACTTC
TRBV9	.	TRBJ2-1	.	CASSVIGLAYNEQFF	TGTGCCAGCAGCGTAATCGGGTTGGCCTACAATGAGCAGTTCTTC
TRBV7-8	once	TRBJ2-3	TRBD1	CASSAWDRATQYF	TGTGCCAGCAGCGCCTGGGACAGGGCAACGCAGTATTTT
TRBV5-1	.	TRBJ2-5	.	CASHPTGWSQETQYF	TGCGCCAGCCATCCAACGGGTTGGTCCCAAGAGACCCAGTACTTC
TRBV5-4	.	TRBJ1-1	.	CASSEDREAFF	TGTGCCAGCTCGGAGGACAGAGAAGCTTTCTTT